Given below is one T cell receptor (beta chain) in context. Source study methods: Reference gene primer amplification in the assay estimated nucleated cell counts. The data were produced by immunoSEQ multiplex PCR, yet TCRdb's version contains in-frame clones alone and is incomplete. The V and J calls and clone size were taken over from that table, and D and trimming were inferred from the DNA. Of more than 95,000 clones in the sample, around 87% were seen once. The data belong to a study of blood T cell repertoires in COVID-19. Whole-study context: Sites in the United States, Italy and Spain provided acute and convalescent COVID-19 samples. PBMCs, B-cell-depleted T cells, or T cells provided the cDNA or gDNA that made up the material.

This CDR3 has 14 residues. Germline assignment: CDR1 MDHEN and CDR2 SYDVKM. Sample: peripheral blood. This TCR was sampled from a human donor in a cohort sampled during active COVID-19. This rearrangement joins TRBV28 to TRBJ2-6; 8 nucleotides line up with TRBD1. Here the CDR3 DNA reads TGTGCGGGCCAGGGGGCGTCTGGGGCCAACGTCCTGACTTTC. As protein: CAGQGASGANVLTF.